This T cell receptor beta chain was captured in a study of blood T cell repertoires in COVID-19. As for the study in general: Italy, Spain and the United States were the sources of the convalescent and acute COVID-19 samples. T cells, B-cell-depleted T cells, or PBMCs provided the cDNA or gDNA that served as material.

The germline gives CDR1 SGHNT, CDR2 YENEEA. This CDR3 contains 14 residues. Trimming cost V 5 bases and J 8 bases, with 18 bases left between them. Original analysis: Cell counts per sample came from amplifying reference gene primers. TCRdb's table, derived via immunoSEQ multiplex PCR, lists solely in-frame clones and lacks some. V and J calls and clone size are copied from that table; D and trimming were computed from the DNA. The sample has roughly 60,000 clones, 81% seen once. The sequence came from a man aged 80 or over with acute or convalescent COVID-19. The rearrangement links TRBV11-3 to TRBJ1-2; D not resolved. The sample taken for sequencing was peripheral blood. The CDR3 loop is CASSAEGAVYGYTF. CDR3 DNA: TGTGCCAGCAGCGCAGAGGGCGCGGTATACGGCTACACCTTC.